This TCR beta chain was found in a study of blood T cell repertoires in COVID-19. Study in general: Acute and convalescent COVID-19 specimens originated in the United States, Italy and Spain. T cells, B-cell-depleted T cells, or PBMCs provided the cDNA or gDNA that served as material.

The CDR3 extends over 14 amino acids. Germline assignment: CDR1 SGDLS and CDR2 YYNGEE. Trimming removed 4 bases at V and 7 bases at J, with 15 bases between. This clone was found a few times. In the original processing: Nucleated cell counts were estimated from reference gene primer amplification. Produced via immunoSEQ multiplex PCR; TCRdb's table is partial and in-frame only. Clonal size and the V and J genes are those of that table, whereas D and trimming came from the DNA. In the table there are approximately 160,000 clones, 70% to 90% of which are singletons. The rearrangement uses TRBV9 and TRBJ1-5; D gene uncertain. What was sequenced was peripheral blood. This TCR came from a woman aged 55-69 years with COVID-19, enrolled during active disease. CDR3 loop: CASSPGPGEQPQHF. The CDR3 DNA reads as TGTGCCAGCAGCCCGGGTCCCGGGGAGCAGCCCCAGCATTTT.